This TCR beta chain was documented in a study of OX40 agonist ivuxolimab in advanced cancers. This CDR3 has 12 amino acids. The trim removed 5 bases at V and 8 bases at J, leaving 4 bases unmatched. Per the germline V gene, CDR1 is GTSNPN and CDR2 is SVGIG (reference sequence). Measured with immunoSEQ multiplex PCR; TCRdb has only the in-frame clones, and not every one. The repertoire holds about 61,000 clones, with around 92% as singletons. The sample was CD4+ or CD8+ T cells sorted from blood, taken in a trial of the OX40 agonist ivuxolimab. This clonotype was sampled from an adult with an advanced solid tumor such as melanoma, head and neck, liver or kidney cancer. The chain couples TRBV30 to TRBJ1-5; TRBD1 agrees at 9 bases. DNA for the CDR3: TGTGCCTGGGGGACAGGGCTAGAGCCCCAGCATTTT. Amino acid sequence: CAWGTGLEPQHF. Together with reference TRBV30 and TRBJ1-5, the CDR3 gives the full variable domain: SQTIHQWPATLVQPVGSPLSLECTVEGTSNPNLYWYRQAAGRGLQLLFYSVGIGQISSEVPQNLSASRPQDRQFILSSKKLLLSDSGFYLCAWGTGLEPQHFGDGTRLSIL.